This T cell receptor (beta chain) is drawn from a study of T cell responses to AZD1222 COVID-19 vaccine. Points from the study as a whole: Repertoire sampling was restricted to post-peak T cell response timepoints. Females outnumbered males among donors, who were mostly white British; clonal diversity was possibly underestimated.

The CDR3 consists of 16 residues. J lost 4 bases, V lost 5 bases, and 10 bases had no gene match. CDR1 is LNHDA, CDR2 SQIVND, per germline (reference sequence). Assay: immunoSEQ multiplex PCR; the TCRdb copy retains only in-frame clones and omits some. The sample gives more than 85,000 clones, about 88% of which show up once; about a sixth is in the top ten. Remarks on this clone: Its cognate antigen is unknown.

The sequence derives from an adult who received the AZD1222 COVID-19 vaccine. The sample here was peripheral blood, taken 28 days after the second AZD1222 dose. The chain is built from TRBV19 and TRBJ2-5; 10 nucleotides align to TRBD2. CDR3 nucleotide sequence: TGTGCCAGTAGTGCCTCCCCGCTAGCGGGAGTAGAGACCCAGTACTTC. Protein: CASSASPLAGVETQYF.